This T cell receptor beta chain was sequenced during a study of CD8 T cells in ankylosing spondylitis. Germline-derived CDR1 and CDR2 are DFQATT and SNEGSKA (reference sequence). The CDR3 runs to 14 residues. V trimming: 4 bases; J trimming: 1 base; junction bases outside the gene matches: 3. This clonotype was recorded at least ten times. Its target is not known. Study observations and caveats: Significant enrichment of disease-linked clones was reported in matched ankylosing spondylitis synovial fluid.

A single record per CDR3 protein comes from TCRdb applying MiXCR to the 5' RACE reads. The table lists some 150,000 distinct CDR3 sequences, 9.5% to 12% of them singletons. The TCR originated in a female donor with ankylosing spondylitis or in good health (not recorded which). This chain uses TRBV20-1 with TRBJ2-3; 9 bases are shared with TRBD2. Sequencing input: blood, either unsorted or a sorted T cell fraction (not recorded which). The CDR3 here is CSAILAGGTDTQYF. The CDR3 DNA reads TGCAGTGCTATCTTAGCGGGGGGCACAGATACGCAGTATTTT.